The 21 T cell receptor beta chains below all came from one sample that was sequenced in a study of T cell responses to AZD1222 COVID-19 vaccine. Assay used: immunoSEQ multiplex PCR; TCRdb lists only in-frame clones, some missing. The sample consists of under 150,000 clones, 87% of them appearing once. This material consisted of peripheral blood, taken 28 days after the second AZD1222 dose. Every receptor here comes from an adult who received the AZD1222 COVID-19 vaccine.

The chain is built from TRBV5-4 and TRBJ2-2; TRBD2 might be the D (6 bases). The germline V and J ends were trimmed by 0 bases and 5 bases, with 11 bases remaining between them. The CDR3 loop spans 15 amino acids. The germline V gene encodes CDR1 SGHNT and CDR2 YYREEE (reference sequence). CDR3 in DNA: TGTGCCAGCAGCTTGGTCGGGGGTCGGACCGGGGAGCTGTTTTTT. It codes for CASSLVGGRTGELFF.

The chain uses TRBV27 and TRBJ2-2; D is unclear. V lost 2 bases, J lost 6 bases, and 7 bases lay in between. In germline, CDR1 is MNHEY, CDR2 SMNVEV (reference sequence). The CDR3 totals 13 residues. Here the CDR3 DNA reads TGTGCCAGCAGTTTACAAGGGCCCGGGGAGCTGTTTTTT. Translated, it gives CASSLQGPGELFF.

V gene TRBV2 combines with J gene TRBJ1-4, with D uncertain. The germline V and J ends were trimmed by 4 bases and 8 bases, with 5 bases remaining between them. This CDR3 comprises 11 residues. Germline CDR1 and CDR2: SNHLY and FYNNEI. The CDR3 reads CASSALEKLFF. The CDR3 bases are TGTGCCAGCAGTGCCTTAGAAAAACTGTTTTTT.

The chain combines TRBV11-1 with TRBJ1-2; D may be TRBD1 (6 bases). Germline loops: CDR1 SGHAT, CDR2 FQDESV (reference sequence). V lost 6 bases and J lost 6, with 11 bases in between. The CDR3 loop spans 12 amino acids. The CDR3 here is CASSYTGNGYTF. CDR3 nucleotides: TGTGCCAGCAGTTATACAGGGAATGGCTACACCTTC.

V is TRBV24-1 and J is TRBJ2-3; D is tentatively TRBD1 or TRBD2 (5 bases each). The CDR3 consists of 16 residues. Per germline, CDR1 KGHDR and CDR2 SFDVKD. The V end lost 8 bases, the J end lost 1 base, and 18 bases lay between the germline ends. CDR3 protein: CATMGRDGDGTDTQYF. CDR3 nucleotides: TGTGCCACCATGGGCCGGGACGGGGATGGCACAGATACGCAGTATTTT.

The genes are TRBV7-2 and TRBJ2-1, with 8 nucleotides matching TRBD1. The CDR3 is made up of 15 amino acids. J was trimmed by 12 bases and V by 6 bases; bases with no gene match: 16. CDR1 SGHTA and CDR2 FQGNSA come from the germline V gene. CDR3 sequence: CASSPRGRGRGGQFF. DNA of the CDR3: TGTGCCAGCAGTCCCCGGGGCAGGGGGCGCGGTGGGCAGTTCTTC.

The chain employs TRBV5-1 and TRBJ2-2; possibly TRBD2 for D (6 bases). The V end was cut by 6 bases, the J end by 4 bases, with 16 bases between. The germline V gene encodes CDR1 SGHRS and CDR2 YFSETQ. The CDR3 sequence is 15 residues long. CDR3 DNA: TGCGCCAGCAAACCCGGGCCGGGACTCACCGGGGAGCTGTTTTTT. Encoded protein: CASKPGPGLTGELFF.

This chain links TRBV5-4 with TRBJ1-3, with D uncertain. Between the trimmed V and J ends, which lost 4 bases and 0 bases, there was a span of 8 bases. The CDR3 length is 14 residues. CDR1 SGHNT and CDR2 YYREEE come from the germline V gene (reference sequence). In DNA, the CDR3 is TGTGCCAGCAGCCGCGGGGACTCTGGAAACACCATATATTTT. Encoded protein: CASSRGDSGNTIYF.

The chain uses TRBV12-5 and TRBJ2-3, with D perhaps TRBD1 or TRBD2 (6 bases each). Deletions cut 0 bases from V and 2 bases from J, with 12 bases between. Germline CDR1 reads LGHNT; CDR2 reads FRNRAP. The CDR3 spans 16 residues. The CDR3 sequence: CASGLVTGATTDTQYF. The DNA of the CDR3 is TGTGCTAGTGGTTTGGTCACGGGGGCTACCACAGATACGCAGTATTTT. Using reference TRBV12-5 and TRBJ2-3 for the parts outside the CDR3, the full variable domain is DARVTQTPRHKVTEMGQEVTMRCQPILGHNTVFWYRQTMMQGLELLAYFRNRAPLDDSGMPKDRFSAEMPDATLATLKIQPSEPRDSAVYFCASGLVTGATTDTQYFGPGTRLTVL.

This clone was seen a handful of times. The CDR3 spells CASSQAVLSANYGYTF. In DNA, the CDR3 is TGTGCCAGCAGCCAAGCGGTCCTCTCAGCTAACTATGGCTACACCTTC. The chain carries TRBV3-1 (or the pseudogene TRBV3-2) and TRBJ1-2; the D is unclear. The V gene's germline CDR1 is LGHDT and CDR2 YNNKEL (reference sequence). The V gene lost 1 base and the J gene lost 0 bases, with 12 bases spanning the gap. This CDR3 is 16 amino acids long.

The chain is built from TRBV11-3 and TRBJ2-1, with a possible D match to TRBD2 (7 bases). The germline V and J ends were trimmed by 1 base and 6 bases, with 13 bases remaining between them. From germline, CDR1 is SGHNT and CDR2 YENEEA. This CDR3 has 15 amino acids. The CDR3 loop reads CASSLGVGGLNEQFF. The CDR3 DNA reads as TGTGCCAGCAGCTTAGGGGTCGGGGGGCTCAATGAGCAGTTCTTC.

This sequence joins TRBV5-1 and TRBJ2-6; 9 bases agree with TRBD1. The CDR3 has 19 residues. The germline V gene has CDR1 SGHRS and CDR2 YFSETQ. Trimming cost V 4 bases and J 0 bases; bases outside gene matches: 11. The CDR3 DNA reads TGCGCCAGCAGCCTCCTCCGGGACAGGGTCCCCTCTGGGGCCAACGTCCTGACTTTC. It encodes CASSLLRDRVPSGANVLTF.

V is TRBV11-2 and J is TRBJ1-2; TRBD1 might be the D (5 bases). Germline values: CDR1 SGHAT, CDR2 FQNNGV. The germline V and J ends were trimmed by 5 bases and 4 bases, with 11 bases remaining between them. This CDR3 has 13 residues. DNA for the CDR3: TGTGCCAGCAGCCCCTCTGACAGCTATGGCTACACCTTC. This codes for CASSPSDSYGYTF.

The rearrangement uses TRBV4-1 and TRBJ2-7, with 7 nucleotides matching TRBD1. J lost 3 bases, V lost 2 bases, and 13 bases had no gene match. Germline V CDR1 and CDR2: MGHRA, YSYEKL. The CDR3 totals 17 residues. CDR3 nucleotides: TGCGCCAGCAGCCAATTACAGGGGACAAGTGGTGGCTACGAGCAGTACTTC. It translates to CASSQLQGTSGGYEQYF.

V and J are TRBV18 and TRBJ1-2; 12 bases match TRBD1. The CDR3 is 16 residues long. Germline CDR1 KGHSH, CDR2 LQKENI. V trimming: 7 bases; J trimming: 5 bases; junction bases outside the gene matches: 11. The CDR3 DNA sequence: TGTGCCAGCTGGACCGGGACAGGGGGCAACCTGTATGGCTACACCTTC. Amino acids: CASWTGTGGNLYGYTF.

Details on this clone: This sample also contains other DNA sequences that code for the same CDR3. This chain's CDR3 is CASSPDSNQPQHF. The CDR3 region has the DNA TGTGCCAGCTCACCCGACAGCAATCAGCCCCAGCATTTT. The rearrangement links TRBV18 to TRBJ1-5, with D unresolved. The germline CDR1 and CDR2 sequences are KGHSH and LQKENI. The CDR3 is 13 residues long. The V gene lost 3 bases and the J gene lost 1 base, with 4 bases spanning the gap.

The chain recombines TRBV5-4 with TRBJ2-5; no firm D call. Germline V lookup: CDR1 SGHNT, CDR2 YYREEE (reference sequence). Deletions cut 6 bases from V and 3 bases from J, with 15 bases between. CDR3 length: 14 amino acids. The DNA for the CDR3 is TGTGCCAGCAAGTCTCCCAAGGGCGAAGAGACCCAGTACTTC. Its protein is CASKSPKGEETQYF.

The chain couples TRBV28 to TRBJ1-5; D gene uncertain. Germline V gene lookup returns CDR1 MDHEN and CDR2 SYDVKM. V gave up 5 bases and J gave up 4 bases, with 15 bases separating them. The CDR3 has 15 amino acids. The CDR3 sequence is CASSPSSKPNQPQHF. Here the CDR3 DNA reads TGTGCCAGCAGTCCCTCCAGCAAGCCTAATCAGCCCCAGCATTTT.

The chain carries TRBV27 and TRBJ1-6; D unclear. There are 18 residues in the CDR3. V was shortened by 2 bases and J by 0 bases, with 14 bases between the two germline ends. Germline assignment: CDR1 MNHEY and CDR2 SMNVEV (reference sequence). Here the CDR3 DNA reads TGTGCCAGCAGTTTAACCTTAGGGTCGAGCTCCTATAATTCACCCCTCCACTTT. Protein product: CASSLTLGSSSYNSPLHF.

The chain links TRBV7-9 to TRBJ1-5; possibly TRBD1 for D (5 bases). The CDR3 totals 17 residues. Trimming left V 1 base short and J 1 base short, with 14 bases between. The germline CDR1 and CDR2 sequences are SEHNR and FQNEAQ (reference sequence). Here the CDR3 DNA reads TGTGCCAGCAGCTTAGTAACAGGAGACTGGAGCAATCAGCCCCAGCATTTT. Translating gives CASSLVTGDWSNQPQHF.

V usage is TRBV5-4 and J usage is TRBJ1-6; D not certain. CDR1 and CDR2 from the germline V gene are SGHNT and YYREEE (reference sequence). The CDR3 covers 13 residues. V lost 0 bases and J 11 bases, leaving 9 bases between the germline ends. The DNA of the CDR3 is TGTGCCAGCAGCTTGGAGAAGTTTACACCCCTCCACTTT. It is translated as CASSLEKFTPLHF.